The 23 T cell receptor beta chains in this list originate from one sample, sequenced in a study of identical twins. TCRdb called the 5' RACE reads again in MiXCR, with one record for every CDR3 protein. This repertoire shows 450,000 to 500,000 distinct CDR3 sequences, 14% found once; its top ten account for approximately 0.98%. The same specimen was also included in a second study, on yellow fever vaccine responses in identical twins.

The sequencing input was CD4+ T cells sorted from blood. These TCRs come from a woman under 30 in good health.

The chain recombines TRBV4-1 with TRBJ2-7, with TRBD1 as a possible D gene (6 bases). This CDR3 is 15 amino acids long. Trimming left V 1 base short and J 2 bases short, with 12 bases between. Per the germline V gene, CDR1 is MGHRA and CDR2 is YSYEKL. Here the CDR3 reads CASSQVVAGAYEQYF. The CDR3 DNA is TGCGCCAGCAGCCAAGTTGTGGCAGGGGCCTACGAGCAGTACTTC.

The chain combines TRBV4-3 with TRBJ2-3, with D perhaps assigned TRBD1 or TRBD2 (5 bases each). Deletions cut 2 bases from V and 2 bases from J, with 14 bases between. CDR1 is LGHNA and CDR2 is YSLEER in the germline V gene. The CDR3 extends over 16 amino acids. CDR3 in DNA: TGCGCCAGCAGCCAAAATCCGGGGCTAACCACAGATACGCAGTATTTT. Residues: CASSQNPGLTTDTQYF.

Concerning this clonotype itself: A junction end diverges from the germline sequence, so it may reflect a read error. The chain couples TRBV20-1 to TRBJ2-3; 11 bases are a match to TRBD2. CDR1 is DFQATT and CDR2 is SNEGSKA in the germline V gene (reference sequence). The CDR3 runs 17 residues. DNA of the CDR3: TGCTGTGCTAGAGATCTAAGACTAGCGGGAAGCACAGATACGCAGTATTTT. It codes for CCARDLRLAGSTDTQYF.

This clonotype has more than one count but fewer than ten. The chain couples TRBV12-5 to TRBJ2-7; 8 nucleotides match TRBD2. The CDR3 totals 20 residues. Germline CDR1 reads LGHNT; CDR2 reads FRNRAP. V shed 2 bases and J 0 bases; nucleotides not matched to a gene: 18. The CDR3 region has the DNA TGTGCTAGTGGTTTGCCCTCAACTAAAGCTCGCGGGGGGACCTCCTACGAGCAGTACTTC. Translating it yields CASGLPSTKARGGTSYEQYF.

This clonotype was detected only a few times. The rearrangement uses TRBV7-2 and TRBJ1-1, with D maybe TRBD1 (5 bases). This CDR3 comprises 16 residues. CDR1 SGHTA and CDR2 FQGNSA come from the germline V gene. Trimming pared 0 bases from V and 0 bases from J, leaving 11 bases between. CDR3 DNA sequence: TGTGCCAGCAGCTTAGCGCAGGGCGGCATGAACACTGAAGCTTTCTTT. Its translation is CASSLAQGGMNTEAFF.

This clonotype was counted between two and nine times. This chain connects TRBV9 to TRBJ2-1; 8 bases line up with TRBD2. This CDR3 has 21 residues. The J segment lost 0 bases and the V segment lost 0 bases, leaving 17 bases of the junction unmatched. Germline V gene data show CDR1 as SGDLS and CDR2 as YYNGEE. The CDR3 nucleotides are TGTGCCAGCAGCGTAGAATCGGGCGGGGGGCCTTCCCTGAGCTCCTACAATGAGCAGTTCTTC. As protein: CASSVESGGGPSLSSYNEQFF.

On this clonotype: Given a much more abundant clone one base away, this may be a read error. Lacking the conserved final phenylalanine or tryptophan, this CDR3 likely reflects a read error. This chain connects TRBV6-2 or TRBV6-3 to TRBJ2-1, with no clear D. Germline CDR1 is MNHEY and CDR2 is SVGEGT. Trimming removed 8 bases at V and 1 base at J, with 6 bases between. This CDR3 region has 12 residues. In nucleotides, the CDR3 is TGTGCCAGCGGGTCTTCCTACAATGAGCAGTTCTCC. Translating gives CASGSSYNEQFS.

This clonotype has only a few counts. The CDR3, as DNA: TGCGCCAGCAGCCAAGTGGGCATAGTTGACGAGCAGTACTTC. Translated, it gives CASSQVGIVDEQYF. This chain joins TRBV4-1 and TRBJ2-7; D unclear. Germline CDR1 is MGHRA and CDR2 is YSYEKL. Trimming pared 1 base from V and 5 bases from J, leaving 12 bases between. This CDR3 has 14 residues.

The chain combines TRBV12-3 or TRBV12-4 with TRBJ2-7; TRBD1 aligns across 9 bases. The J segment lost 7 bases and the V segment lost 5 bases, leaving 6 bases of the junction unmatched. This CDR3 is 13 amino acids long. CDR3 region: CASSRGQGPEQYF. In DNA, the CDR3 is TGTGCCAGCAGTAGGGGACAGGGACCGGAGCAGTACTTC.

V is TRBV7-9 and J is TRBJ2-7; no clear D. The CDR3 covers 15 residues. From germline, CDR1 is SEHNR and CDR2 FQNEAQ (reference sequence). V lost 3 bases to trimming and J lost 2 bases, with 14 bases between them. CDR3 coding DNA: TGTGCCAGCAGCTTCGGATACAGCGATACCTACGAGCAGTACTTC. Protein product: CASSFGYSDTYEQYF.

The genes are TRBV7-9 and TRBJ2-3, with 10 bases fitting TRBD1. The V gene's germline CDR1 is SEHNR and CDR2 FQNEAQ (reference sequence). The CDR3 is 14 residues long. J was trimmed by 4 bases and V by 8 bases; bases with no gene match: 6. This CDR3 is CASGRQGAADTQYF. As DNA, the CDR3 is TGTGCCAGCGGGCGACAGGGGGCAGCAGATACGCAGTATTTT.

This sequence joins TRBV7-2 and TRBJ1-6; 8 nucleotides agree with TRBD1. Germline V gene data show CDR1 as SGHTA and CDR2 as FQGNSA. This CDR3 has 15 amino acids. The V gene end was trimmed by 1 base and the J gene end by 10 bases; junction bases not matched to a gene: 6. CDR3: CASSLEGTGQSPLHF. The DNA for the CDR3 is TGTGCCAGCAGCTTAGAGGGGACAGGTCAATCACCCCTCCACTTT.

The rearrangement links TRBV9 to TRBJ1-6, with TRBD1 matching over 7 bases. CDR3 size: 16 residues. From germline, CDR1 is SGDLS and CDR2 YYNGEE. Germline trimming cut 0 bases from V and 7 bases from J; bases unmatched to any gene: 7. In DNA form, the CDR3 reads TGTGCCAGCAGCGTAGTCTCCGGGACAGAAAATTCACCCCTCCACTTT. Residues: CASSVVSGTENSPLHF.

The chain combines TRBV6-2 or TRBV6-3 with TRBJ2-7; D is perhaps TRBD2 (5 bases). V lost 0 bases, J lost 3 bases, and 12 bases lay in between. The CDR3 runs to 15 residues. From germline, CDR1 is MNHEY and CDR2 SVGEGT. CDR3 sequence: CASSYSDSASYEQYF. The CDR3 DNA reads as TGTGCCAGCAGTTACTCTGATAGCGCTAGCTACGAGCAGTACTTC.

This clonotype was counted ten times or more. The chain carries TRBV7-2 and TRBJ2-3, with D unresolved. The CDR3 is made up of 13 amino acids. Trimming stripped 3 bases from V and 0 bases from J, with 4 bases between. Germline V CDR1 and CDR2: SGHTA, FQGNSA. CDR3 coding DNA: TGTGCCAGCAGCTTCCCTAGCACAGATACGCAGTATTTT. Encoded protein: CASSFPSTDTQYF.

The chain combines TRBV20-1 with TRBJ2-3; 9 positions match TRBD2. Losses at the gene ends were 6 bases for V and 4 bases for J; bases not matched to a gene: 11. The CDR3 covers 15 residues. Germline CDR1 is DFQATT and CDR2 is SNEGSKA (reference sequence). The CDR3 region is CSARPPGLAADTQYF. The DNA for the CDR3 is TGCAGTGCCAGACCTCCGGGACTAGCCGCAGATACGCAGTATTTT.

The chain employs TRBV20-1 and TRBJ2-7; the D is unclear. The length of the CDR3 is 11 residues. Germline V lookup: CDR1 DFQATT, CDR2 SNEGSKA (reference sequence). The CDR3 region has the DNA TGCAGCCCCCGGGTAGGTGACGAGCAGTACTTC. It translates to CSPRVGDEQYF.

This clonotype has more than one count but fewer than ten. This sequence joins TRBV27 and TRBJ2-3, with 8 bases identical to TRBD2. This CDR3 has 17 residues. Unmatched junction bases numbered 14, after V lost 5 bases and J lost 4 bases. CDR1 is MNHEY and CDR2 is SMNVEV in the germline V gene (reference sequence). Written as DNA, the CDR3 is TGTGCCAGCAGTCCCCTACTGCTGCGGGAGGTCCCAGATACGCAGTATTTT. It encodes CASSPLLLREVPDTQYF.

This clonotype was counted only a few times. This sequence joins TRBV20-1 and TRBJ2-2; no reliable D call. Trimming took 3 bases from V and 0 from J, leaving 11 bases between them. CDR3 length: 15 amino acids. CDR1 DFQATT and CDR2 SNEGSKA come from the germline V gene (reference sequence). The CDR3 here is CSASKAGTNTGELFF. CDR3 DNA sequence: TGCAGTGCTAGTAAAGCCGGCACGAACACCGGGGAGCTGTTTTTT.

This clonotype was detected only a few times. V gene TRBV5-1 combines with J gene TRBJ1-4, with D possibly being TRBD1 (5 bases). The V gene's germline CDR1 is SGHRS and CDR2 YFSETQ. The CDR3 is 14 amino acids. Deletions cut 7 bases from V and 3 bases from J, with 13 bases between. The CDR3 sequence is CASSRDGSNEKLFF. In DNA, the CDR3 is TGCGCCAGCTCCCGGGACGGCTCTAATGAAAAACTGTTTTTT.

In its sample, this clonotype was seen a few times. This sequence joins TRBV20-1 and TRBJ1-1; TRBD1 matches at 10 bases. CDR1 and CDR2 from the germline V gene are DFQATT and SNEGSKA (reference sequence). Unmatched junction bases numbered 7, after V lost 5 bases and J lost 1 base. This CDR3 region has 15 residues. This CDR3 reads CSAPRTGGRNTEAFF. CDR3 in DNA: TGCAGTGCTCCTAGGACAGGGGGTAGGAACACTGAAGCTTTCTTT.

This clonotype was seen more than once but under ten times. The chain uses TRBV11-2 and TRBJ1-4; D perhaps matches TRBD1 (5 bases). Germline CDR1 reads SGHAT; CDR2 reads FQNNGV. V lost 5 bases to trimming and J lost 2 bases, with 12 bases between them. This CDR3 spans 15 amino acids. CDR3 in DNA: TGTGCCAGCAGCCCAGTTCGGGGGACTAATGAAAAACTGTTTTTT. The encoded protein is CASSPVRGTNEKLFF. The entire variable domain, with the rest obtained from reference TRBV11-2 and TRBJ1-4, is as follows: EAGVAQSPRYKIIEKRQSVAFWCNPISGHATLYWYQQILGQGPKLLIQFQNNGVVDDSQLPKDRFSAERLKGVDSTLKIQPAKLEDSAVYLCASSPVRGTNEKLFFGSGTQLSVL.

In its sample, this clonotype was seen a few times. V and J are TRBV7-2 and TRBJ1-4, with D perhaps TRBD1 (5 bases). Germline V gives CDR1 SGHTA, CDR2 FQGNSA. The CDR3 length is 15 residues. Trimming took off 2 bases at V and 2 bases at J, with 9 bases between the two ends. CDR3 coding DNA: TGTGCCAGCAGCTTATCAGGGTATACTAATGAAAAACTGTTTTTT. Residues: CASSLSGYTNEKLFF.